This T cell receptor beta chain was identified in a study of cytomegalovirus exposure and HLA in healthy donors. Details on this clone: Its antigen remains unknown.

General study findings and limits: An observed cluster of highly shared sequence variants was recorded as a likely sequencing artifact. In a later analysis, parvovirus B19, influenza, CMV and Epstein-Barr virus appeared linked to several top co-occurrence clusters. HLA restriction was apparent for most CMV-associated TCR beta chains in a later analysis.

The germline V gene encodes CDR1 SGHAT and CDR2 FQNNGV. There are 15 residues in the CDR3. Trimming stripped 6 bases from V and 1 base from J, with 15 bases between. PCR involved 60 Vbeta and 13 Jbeta primers. Some clones are missing from TCRdb's copy, which holds only in-frame ones; the method was immunoSEQ multiplex PCR. The sample has roughly 150,000 clones, roughly 80% seen once; the top ten hold around 2%. The genes are TRBV11-2 and TRBJ1-1; possibly TRBD1 for D (5 bases). This clonotype originated in a young man in good health and CMV-seronegative. Sample: PBMCs. CDR3 DNA sequence: TGTGCCAGCAGGAAGGCGGAGGGGAGGAACACTGAAGCTTTCTTT. Protein: CASRKAEGRNTEAFF.